The 8 T cell receptor beta chains below all came from one sample that was sequenced in a study of blood T cell repertoires in COVID-19. Using immunoSEQ multiplex PCR, the repertoire was profiled, and TCRdb retains in-frame clones only, with some absent. Counted here are around 260,000 clones, around nine tenths occurring once; the ten biggest clones make up more than 0.75%. Specimen: peripheral blood. The receptors were sampled from a man aged 25-45 years with acute or convalescent COVID-19.

The chain carries TRBV19 and TRBJ2-7; 12 bases are a match to TRBD1. Germline trimming cut 5 bases from V and 2 bases from J; bases unmatched to any gene: 4. CDR3 length: 15 residues. The germline CDR1 and CDR2 sequences are LNHDA and SQIVND (reference sequence). The CDR3: CASSAGQGAPYEQYF. Here the CDR3 DNA reads TGTGCCAGTAGTGCGGGACAGGGGGCCCCCTACGAGCAGTACTTC.

CDR3 in amino acids: CASSLYLDRPYNEQFF. In DNA form, the CDR3 reads TGTGCCAGCAGCTTATATTTGGACAGACCTTACAATGAGCAGTTCTTC. V usage is TRBV7-8 and J usage is TRBJ2-1; TRBD1 is a possible D gene (6 bases). Germline V gene data show CDR1 as SGHVS and CDR2 as FQNEAQ. V was clipped by 2 bases and J by 4 bases, with 15 bases between them. This CDR3 comprises 16 residues.

This chain connects TRBV25-1 to TRBJ2-3, with 8 bases matching TRBD2. The CDR3 has 17 residues. Germline V lookup: CDR1 MGHDK, CDR2 SYGVNS. With 5 bases clipped from V and 2 bases from J, the junction kept 12 bases outside the gene matches. For the CDR3, the DNA is TGTGCCAGCAGTCCTTCTCCGGGACTAGGGAACACAGATACGCAGTATTTT. Its translation: CASSPSPGLGNTDTQYF.

V usage is TRBV5-5 and J usage is TRBJ1-1; a weak D match, TRBD1 (6 bases). The V gene lost 6 bases and the J gene lost 1 base, with 10 bases spanning the gap. CDR3 length: 13 residues. Germline CDR1 SGHKS, CDR2 YYEKEE (reference sequence). The CDR3 loop reads CASTRDKNTEAFF. For the CDR3, the DNA is TGTGCCAGCACCCGGGACAAGAACACTGAAGCTTTCTTT. The full variable domain, its missing parts supplied by reference TRBV5-5 and TRBJ1-1, is DAGVTQSPTHLIKTRGQQVTLRCSPISGHKSVSWYQQVLGQGPQFIFQYYEKEERGRGNFPDRFSARQFPNYSSELNVNALLLGDSALYLCASTRDKNTEAFFGQGTRLTVV.

The V call is TRBV5-5, the J call TRBJ2-5; 7 positions match TRBD1. This CDR3 is 15 amino acids long. Germline V gene sequence: CDR1 SGHKS, CDR2 YYEKEE (reference sequence). J gave up 4 bases and V 0 bases, and 6 bases lay outside the gene matches. As DNA, the CDR3 is TGTGCCAGCAGCTTGGACAGGGGTGACGGAGAGACCCAGTACTTC. It yields the protein CASSLDRGDGETQYF.

This clone was found once. V and J are TRBV9 and TRBJ2-3; no reliable D call. This CDR3 spans 16 amino acids. Germline V lookup: CDR1 SGDLS, CDR2 YYNGEE. With 2 bases removed from V and 5 bases from J, the gap between germline ends came to 18 bases. The CDR3 bases are TGTGCCAGCAGCGTTGGTTCACCTCCGAGAGGAGATACGCAGTATTTT. It translates to CASSVGSPPRGDTQYF.

This chain's CDR3 is CASTHGGSEAFF. The CDR3 DNA reads TGTGCCAGCACTCACGGGGGGTCTGAAGCTTTCTTT. V gene TRBV6-5 combines with J gene TRBJ1-1; D possibly corresponds to TRBD1 (5 bases). CDR1 is MNHEY and CDR2 is SVGAGI in the germline V gene. This CDR3 contains 12 residues. Trimming stripped 7 bases from V and 6 bases from J, with 12 bases between.

The rearrangement links TRBV28 to TRBJ1-2; D not certain. From germline, CDR1 is MDHEN and CDR2 SYDVKM. Trimming removed 3 bases from V and 1 base from J, with 9 bases in between. The CDR3 has 14 amino acids. The CDR3 region has the DNA TGTGCCAGCAGTTTTGGTAGCCTTAACTATGGCTACACCTTC. This translates into CASSFGSLNYGYTF.